The 20 T cell receptor beta chains presented below share a single source sample, sequenced in a study of T cell responses to AZD1222 COVID-19 vaccine. Clones were read by immunoSEQ multiplex PCR, and TCRdb kept only the in-frame ones, dropping some. The sample shows some 120,000 clones, roughly nine tenths of them seen only once. Sequenced material: peripheral blood, taken on day 0 of AZD1222 vaccination. Receptors originate from an adult in good health.

The count of this clone is one. This rearrangement joins TRBV11-2 to TRBJ2-2; possibly TRBD1 or TRBD2 for D (5 bases each). V lost 2 bases, J lost 4 bases, and 11 bases lay in between. Looked up from germline, CDR1 is SGHAT and CDR2 is FQNNGV. This CDR3 comprises 15 residues. The CDR3 here is CASSLKFGATGELFF. The CDR3 DNA is TGTGCCAGCAGCTTAAAGTTCGGGGCCACCGGGGAGCTGTTTTTT. The full variable domain, with the rest looked up from reference TRBV11-2 and TRBJ2-2, is EAGVAQSPRYKIIEKRQSVAFWCNPISGHATLYWYQQILGQGPKLLIQFQNNGVVDDSQLPKDRFSAERLKGVDSTLKIQPAKLEDSAVYLCASSLKFGATGELFFGEGSRLTVL.

The chain couples TRBV18 to TRBJ2-6; 11 nucleotides match TRBD2. The V segment lost 6 bases and the J segment 2 bases; nucleotides outside the gene matches: 9. Germline V gene data show CDR1 as KGHSH and CDR2 as LQKENI. The CDR3 length is 18 residues. The DNA for the CDR3 is TGTGCCAGCTCCCTCGCCCTAGCGGGGGGACCTGGGGCCAACGTCCTGACTTTC. Translating gives CASSLALAGGPGANVLTF.

The rearrangement links TRBV5-1 to TRBJ1-4; tentative D call: TRBD1 (5 bases). Germline-derived CDR1 and CDR2 are SGHRS and YFSETQ. V gave up 0 bases and J gave up 6 bases, with 12 bases separating them. This CDR3 region has 15 residues. Here the CDR3 reads CASSLGGSRDEKLFF. Written as DNA, the CDR3 is TGCGCCAGCAGCTTGGGGGGGAGCAGGGATGAAAAACTGTTTTTT.

The DNA of the CDR3 is TGTGCCAGCAGTTTATCGTTTTGGACTGAAGCTTTCTTT. This codes for CASSLSFWTEAFF. The rearrangement joins TRBV27 to TRBJ1-1; D ambiguous. The germline V gene has CDR1 MNHEY and CDR2 SMNVEV (reference sequence). V was shortened by 0 bases and J by 5 bases, with 7 bases between the two germline ends. The CDR3 runs 13 residues.

The rearrangement joins TRBV30 to TRBJ1-5; the D gene is possibly TRBD1 (5 bases). Germline-derived CDR1 and CDR2 are GTSNPN and SVGIG (reference sequence). This CDR3 is 12 amino acids long. V was pared by 1 base and J by 7 bases, with 8 bases between. CDR3 DNA: TGTGCCTGGAGTGGGGGGGGACAGCCCCAGCATTTT. Its protein is CAWSGGGQPQHF.

In its sample, this clone was seen a few times. The genes are TRBV4-1 and TRBJ1-6, with 7 bases identical to TRBD1. This CDR3 region has 16 residues. CDR1 and CDR2 (germline): MGHRA, YSYEKL. Losses at the gene ends were 0 bases for V and 8 bases for J; bases not matched to a gene: 7. The CDR3, as DNA: TGCGCCAGCAGCCAAGATGTCGGGGGACAGTATTCACCCCTCCACTTT. Protein product: CASSQDVGGQYSPLHF.

The chain is built from TRBV11-2 and TRBJ2-1; possibly TRBD2 for D (6 bases). The CDR3 totals 14 residues. Trimming removed 10 bases at V and 0 bases at J, with 13 bases between. Germline lookup yields CDR1 SGHAT and CDR2 FQNNGV. CDR3 nucleotide sequence: TGTGCCACCAGTCGACTAGTCTCCTACAATGAGCAGTTCTTC. It specifies CATSRLVSYNEQFF.

The chain has TRBV11-3 and TRBJ1-5, with 7 bases identical to TRBD1. Trimming took 8 bases from V and 8 from J; bases not matched to a gene: 9. Per germline, CDR1 SGHNT and CDR2 YENEEA. The CDR3 is 13 residues long. The CDR3 bases are TGTGCCAGCGACAGGGTGGGGTTGAAGCCCCAGCATTTT. It translates to CASDRVGLKPQHF.

This chain joins TRBV6-4 and TRBJ2-3; D gene ambiguous. V was pared by 1 base and J by 4 bases, with 6 bases between. Germline-derived CDR1 and CDR2 are MRHNA and SNTAGT. This CDR3 spans 13 amino acids. CDR3 protein: CASSDYEADTQYF. CDR3 bases: TGTGCCAGCAGTGACTACGAGGCAGATACGCAGTATTTT.

The chain uses TRBV28 and TRBJ2-7; a possible D gene is TRBD2 (7 bases). Germline CDR1 MDHEN, CDR2 SYDVKM. This CDR3 region has 16 residues. V was trimmed by 3 bases and J by 3 bases, leaving 18 bases between them. CDR3 in amino acids: CASSLPRGALLYEQYF. For the CDR3, the DNA is TGTGCCAGCAGTTTGCCCCGGGGGGCCCTCCTCTACGAGCAGTACTTC.

This clone was counted a single time. The chain employs TRBV18 and TRBJ2-7; D uncertain. Per germline, CDR1 KGHSH and CDR2 LQKENI. The V gene lost 1 base and the J gene lost 3 bases, with 4 bases spanning the gap. CDR3 length: 12 amino acids. The CDR3 protein is CASSPQSYEQYF. CDR3 bases: TGTGCCAGCTCACCACAGAGCTACGAGCAGTACTTC.

The rearrangement uses TRBV30 and TRBJ2-5; 8 nucleotides match TRBD2. The junction had 5 bases not matched to a gene; V was cut back by 0 bases and J by 5 bases. Germline CDR1 GTSNPN, CDR2 SVGIG (reference sequence). The CDR3 is made up of 14 amino acids. The CDR3 reads CAWSVLGGEETQYF. The CDR3 DNA is TGTGCCTGGAGTGTACTCGGGGGGGAGGAGACCCAGTACTTC.

The V gene is TRBV6-5, the J gene TRBJ1-2, with D perhaps matching TRBD1 (5 bases). The V end was cut by 9 bases, the J end by 7 bases, with 18 bases between. This CDR3 is 13 amino acids long. Germline V lookup: CDR1 MNHEY, CDR2 SVGAGI. The CDR3 here is CARLQRGVGGYTF. CDR3 DNA sequence: TGTGCCAGGCTTCAAAGAGGGGTGGGTGGCTACACCTTC.

This chain uses TRBV5-1 with TRBJ2-1; 8 bases agree with TRBD2. This CDR3 has 17 residues. The V segment lost 5 bases and the J segment 0 bases; nucleotides outside the gene matches: 10. The germline V gene encodes CDR1 SGHRS and CDR2 YFSETQ. DNA for the CDR3: TGCGCCAGCAGTGCTAGCGGGCGGGGGAGCTCCTACAATGAGCAGTTCTTC. Protein sequence: CASSASGRGSSYNEQFF.

The chain joins TRBV6-1 to TRBJ1-3; no clear D. Per the germline V gene, CDR1 is MNHNS and CDR2 is SASEGT. The CDR3 runs to 16 residues. V was trimmed by 1 base and J by 0 bases, leaving 10 bases between them. Written as DNA, the CDR3 is TGTGCCAGCAGTGAAGGGATAGGGAGCTCTGGAAACACCATATATTTT. This translates into CASSEGIGSSGNTIYF.

This clone was counted a few times. The genes are TRBV28 and TRBJ1-2; 8 bases align to TRBD1. Germline V gene lookup returns CDR1 MDHEN and CDR2 SYDVKM. V was clipped by 3 bases and J by 5 bases; unmatched bases: 11. The CDR3 is 16 amino acids. CDR3 in DNA: TGTGCCAGCAGTTTCCTCAGGGGGCGGAAAGGATATGGCTACACCTTC. Amino acids: CASSFLRGRKGYGYTF.

The genes are TRBV24-1 and TRBJ1-5; D is possibly TRBD1 (5 bases). The CDR3 loop spans 13 amino acids. Germline CDR1 and CDR2: KGHDR and SFDVKD. The germline V and J ends were trimmed by 6 bases and 6 bases, with 11 bases remaining between them. CDR3 sequence reads: CATSQRGGQPQHF. The CDR3 DNA reads TGTGCCACCAGTCAAAGGGGCGGTCAGCCCCAGCATTTT.

This chain joins TRBV19 and TRBJ1-2; 7 positions agree with TRBD1. V shed 4 bases, J shed 2 bases, and the junction held 7 bases outside the gene matches. This CDR3 is 15 amino acids long. Looked up from germline, CDR1 is LNHDA and CDR2 is SQIVND (reference sequence). The CDR3 DNA reads TGTGCCAGTAGTACCTCAGGGGGTTTGAACTATGGCTACACCTTC. It translates to CASSTSGGLNYGYTF.

The chain links TRBV2 to TRBJ1-4; no reliable D call. V lost 7 bases and J lost 0, with 6 bases in between. The germline V gene has CDR1 SNHLY and CDR2 FYNNEI. The CDR3 is made up of 13 amino acids. CDR3 protein: CASTGPTNEKLFF. CDR3 DNA: TGTGCCAGCACGGGTCCAACTAATGAAAAACTGTTTTTT.

This clone appeared a single time. This chain joins TRBV3-1 (or the pseudogene TRBV3-2) and TRBJ2-3, with D uncertain. CDR3 length: 13 residues. Germline CDR1 LGHDT, CDR2 YNNKEL (reference sequence). V was trimmed by 0 bases and J by 2 bases, leaving 3 bases between them. The CDR3: CASSQEVTDTQYF. The CDR3 DNA reads as TGTGCCAGCAGCCAAGAGGTCACAGATACGCAGTATTTT.